In this sample, the clone carrying this T cell receptor beta chain turned up a few times. The CDR3 extends over 15 amino acids. V lost 2 bases, J lost 2 bases, and 14 bases lay in between. The germline gives CDR1 GTSNPN, CDR2 SVGIG (reference sequence). Authors of the study amplified TCR beta CDR3 regions from RNA transcripts. The TCR CDR3 first-round RT-PCR relied on the HTBI primer set. Each CDR3 protein is one row after TCRdb ran MiXCR on the multiplex PCR reads. The data show over 500,000 distinct CDR3 sequences, 15% to 20% seen once. The sample comes from a study of T cells in Graves' hyperthyroidism and ophthalmopathy.

The specimen was blood. The receptor comes from a woman aged 25-40 years with Graves' ophthalmopathy. The chain couples TRBV30 to TRBJ2-3; D is uncertain. The CDR3 DNA reads TGTGCCTGGAGTTCAAGTGGGGTGGCCACAGATACGCAGTATTTT. This sequence encodes CAWSSSGVATDTQYF.